One sample yielded the 11 T cell receptor beta chains listed below, sequenced in a study of T cells in Graves' hyperthyroidism and ophthalmopathy. Researchers amplified the TCR beta CDR3 regions from RNA transcripts. With the HTBI primer set, the TCR CDR3 went through a first round of RT-PCR. From the multiplex PCR reads, TCRdb called clonotypes with MiXCR, one entry per CDR3 protein. Here the sample spans around 370,000 distinct CDR3 sequences, about a fifth being singletons. Sequences were obtained from blood. All receptors derive from a man aged 18 to 29 with Graves' ophthalmopathy.

The J gene is TRBJ2-1, the V gene TRBV20-1, with 8 bases fitting TRBD2. The CDR3 loop spans 18 amino acids. Germline V gene sequence: CDR1 DFQATT, CDR2 SNEGSKA (reference sequence). After removal of 1 base from V and 0 bases from J, the junction contained 11 bases not matched to a gene. CDR3 amino acids: CSARGGLAGESSYNEQFF. CDR3 in DNA: TGCAGTGCTAGAGGAGGGCTAGCGGGCGAGAGCTCCTACAATGAGCAGTTCTTC.

The rearrangement links TRBV19 to TRBJ1-3; D not certain. The CDR3 is 15 amino acids. Trimming removed 7 bases at V and 0 bases at J, with 13 bases between. CDR1 is LNHDA, CDR2 SQIVND, per germline (reference sequence). CDR3 DNA sequence: TGTGCCAGTACCGGCCTCTGGGTCTCTGGAAACACCATATATTTT. This translates into CASTGLWVSGNTIYF.

Worth noting for this clonotype: Being one base from a much bigger clone, this may be a read error. The chain recombines TRBV3-1 with TRBJ1-2, with D perhaps TRBD1 (6 bases). V lost 4 bases to trimming and J lost 8 bases, with 20 bases between them. The CDR3 runs to 15 residues. Germline CDR1 is LGHDT and CDR2 is YNNKEL (reference sequence). The CDR3 loop is CASSLLLGGTNGYTF. The CDR3 coding sequence is TGTGCCAGCAGCCTACTACTCGGGGGGACAAACGGCTACACCTTC.

There are many counts of this clonotype. At one of its ends the junction is not consistent with the germline gene, which may arise from a read error. V usage is TRBV28 and J usage is TRBJ2-7; 9 positions match TRBD1. Germline CDR1 MDHEN, CDR2 SYDVKM. CDR3 length: 15 residues. CDR3 DNA: TGCGCCAGCAGCTTGTCCGGGACAGGGTCCTACGAGCAGTACTTC. Protein sequence: CASSLSGTGSYEQYF. Full variable domain (outside the CDR3, taken from reference TRBV28 and TRBJ2-7): DVKVTQSSRYLVKRTGEKVFLECVQDMDHENMFWYRQDPGLGLRLIYFSYDVKMKEKGDIPEGYSVSREKKERFSLILESASTNQTSMYLCASSLSGTGSYEQYFGPGTRLTVT.

V usage is TRBV24-1 and J usage is TRBJ1-2; D not resolved. V dropped 4 bases and J dropped 1 base, with 6 bases sitting between them. The CDR3 covers 13 residues. Germline loops: CDR1 KGHDR, CDR2 SFDVKD. CDR3 sequence: CATSEGRNYGYTF. Here the CDR3 DNA reads TGTGCCACCAGTGAAGGGCGTAACTATGGCTACACCTTC.

This clonotype occurred a few times. The V call is TRBV5-4, the J call TRBJ2-3, with TRBD2 matching over 8 bases. V was pared by 4 bases and J by 6 bases, with 7 bases of the junction left unmatched. The CDR3 runs 14 residues. The germline CDR1 and CDR2 sequences are SGHNT and YYREEE (reference sequence). CDR3: CASSTGGASDTQYF. CDR3 nucleotides: TGTGCCAGCAGCACCGGGGGGGCTAGTGATACGCAGTATTTT.

This clonotype was recorded at least ten times. The rearrangement joins TRBV12-3 or TRBV12-4 to TRBJ2-7; 9 nucleotides match TRBD1. This CDR3 is built from 14 residues. Germline trimming cut 4 bases from V and 2 bases from J; bases unmatched to any gene: 3. The CDR3 loop is CASSSGTGPYEQYF. DNA for the CDR3: TGTGCCAGCAGTTCCGGGACAGGGCCCTACGAGCAGTACTTC.

This clonotype was seen a few times. The chain employs TRBV15 and TRBJ1-2; 9 bases align to TRBD1. Unmatched junction bases numbered 4, after V lost 5 bases and J lost 3 bases. The CDR3 sequence is 14 residues long. From germline, CDR1 is LNHNV and CDR2 YYDKDF (reference sequence). CDR3 loop: CATSRDRADYGYTF. The CDR3 nucleotides read TGTGCCACCAGCCGGGACAGGGCTGACTATGGCTACACCTTC.

There are many counts of this clonotype. The chain joins TRBV5-1 to TRBJ1-1; D remains unclear. Germline CDR1 SGHRS, CDR2 YFSETQ. V gave up 1 base and J gave up 0 bases, with 13 bases separating them. The CDR3 extends over 16 amino acids. The CDR3 protein is CASSLSAVSMNTEAFF. The CDR3 bases are TGCGCCAGCAGCTTGTCTGCAGTCTCCATGAACACTGAAGCTTTCTTT.

Ten or more counts support this clonotype. V gene TRBV18 combines with J gene TRBJ2-7, with 7 bases aligning to TRBD1. Trimming cost V 3 bases and J 2 bases; bases outside gene matches: 4. The CDR3 has 14 amino acids. Germline assignment: CDR1 KGHSH and CDR2 LQKENI. CDR3 DNA sequence: TGTGCCAGCTCACCCGGACAGGACACCTACGAGCAGTACTTC. This gives the protein CASSPGQDTYEQYF.

This clonotype was detected ten times or more. This rearrangement joins TRBV20-1 to TRBJ2-1; D perhaps matches TRBD2 (7 bases). V was clipped by 6 bases and J by 8 bases, with 23 bases between them. Germline V gene sequence: CDR1 DFQATT, CDR2 SNEGSKA (reference sequence). The CDR3 covers 15 residues. The CDR3 bases are TGCAGTGCCCCGGCCTGGGGGGGCCCAGGAGATGAGCAGTTCTTC. The encoded protein is CSAPAWGGPGDEQFF.